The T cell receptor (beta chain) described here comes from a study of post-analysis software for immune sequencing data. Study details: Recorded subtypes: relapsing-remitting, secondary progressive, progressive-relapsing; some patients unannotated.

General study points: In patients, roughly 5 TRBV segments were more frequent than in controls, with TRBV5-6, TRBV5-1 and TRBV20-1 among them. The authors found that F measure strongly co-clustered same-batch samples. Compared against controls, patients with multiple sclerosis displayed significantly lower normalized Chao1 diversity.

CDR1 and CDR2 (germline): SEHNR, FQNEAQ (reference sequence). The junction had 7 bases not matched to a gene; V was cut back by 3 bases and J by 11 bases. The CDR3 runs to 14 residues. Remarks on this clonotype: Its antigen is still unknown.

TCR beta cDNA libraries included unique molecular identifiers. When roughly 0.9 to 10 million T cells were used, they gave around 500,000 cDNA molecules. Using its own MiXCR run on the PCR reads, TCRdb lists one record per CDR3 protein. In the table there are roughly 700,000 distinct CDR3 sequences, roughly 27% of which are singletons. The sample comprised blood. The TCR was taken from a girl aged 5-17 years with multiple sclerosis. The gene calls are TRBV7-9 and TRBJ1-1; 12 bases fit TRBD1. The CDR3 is CASSFRDRGRGAFF. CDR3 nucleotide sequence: TGTGCCAGCAGCTTCAGGGACAGGGGGCGCGGGGCTTTCTTT.